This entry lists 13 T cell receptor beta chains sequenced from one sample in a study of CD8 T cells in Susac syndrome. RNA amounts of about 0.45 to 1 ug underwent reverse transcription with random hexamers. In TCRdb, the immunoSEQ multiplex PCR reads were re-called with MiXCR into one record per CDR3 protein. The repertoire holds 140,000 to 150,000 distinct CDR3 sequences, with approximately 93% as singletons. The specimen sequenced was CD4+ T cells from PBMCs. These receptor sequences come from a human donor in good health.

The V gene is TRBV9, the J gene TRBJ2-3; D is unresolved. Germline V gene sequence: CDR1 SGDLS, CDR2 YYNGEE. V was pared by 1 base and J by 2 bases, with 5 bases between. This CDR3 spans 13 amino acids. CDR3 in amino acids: CASSVRVTDTQYF. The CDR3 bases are TGTGCCAGCAGCGTAAGAGTCACAGATACGCAGTATTTT.

The CDR3 region is CSARPLGGAYGYTF. CDR3 DNA: TGCAGTGCTAGACCGCTCGGAGGGGCCTATGGCTACACCTTC. The chain employs TRBV20-1 and TRBJ1-2, with D possibly being TRBD1 (5 bases). The CDR3 covers 14 residues. Germline V gene sequence: CDR1 DFQATT, CDR2 SNEGSKA (reference sequence). Between the trimmed V and J ends, which lost 2 bases and 4 bases, there was a span of 14 bases.

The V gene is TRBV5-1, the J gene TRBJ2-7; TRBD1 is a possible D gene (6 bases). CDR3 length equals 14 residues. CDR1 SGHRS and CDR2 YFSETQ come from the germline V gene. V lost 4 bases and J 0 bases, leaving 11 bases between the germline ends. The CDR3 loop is CASSPRDNSYEQYF. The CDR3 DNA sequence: TGCGCCAGCAGCCCCCGGGACAACTCCTACGAGCAGTACTTC.

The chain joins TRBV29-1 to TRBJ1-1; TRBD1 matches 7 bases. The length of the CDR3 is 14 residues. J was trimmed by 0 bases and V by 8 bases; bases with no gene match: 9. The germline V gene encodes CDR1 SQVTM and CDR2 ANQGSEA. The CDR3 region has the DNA TGCAGCTACGCGGGGACAGCCTTGAACACTGAAGCTTTCTTT. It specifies CSYAGTALNTEAFF.

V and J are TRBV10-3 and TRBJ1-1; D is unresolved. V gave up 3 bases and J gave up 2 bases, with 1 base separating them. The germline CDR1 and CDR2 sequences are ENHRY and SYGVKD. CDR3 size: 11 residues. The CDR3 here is CAISDNTEAFF. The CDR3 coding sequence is TGTGCCATCAGTGATAACACTGAAGCTTTCTTT.

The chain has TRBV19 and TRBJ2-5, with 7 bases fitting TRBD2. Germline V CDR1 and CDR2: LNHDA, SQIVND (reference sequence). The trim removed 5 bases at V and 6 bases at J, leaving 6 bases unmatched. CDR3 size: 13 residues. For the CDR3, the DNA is TGTGCCAGTAGTGAGCGGGGTCGACAGACCCAGTACTTC. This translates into CASSERGRQTQYF.

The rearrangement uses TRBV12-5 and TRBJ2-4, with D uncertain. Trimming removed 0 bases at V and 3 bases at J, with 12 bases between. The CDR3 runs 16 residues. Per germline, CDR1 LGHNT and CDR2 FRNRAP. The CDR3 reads CASGLVAGAGKNIQYF. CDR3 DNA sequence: TGTGCTAGTGGTTTGGTAGCCGGAGCAGGCAAAAACATTCAGTACTTC.

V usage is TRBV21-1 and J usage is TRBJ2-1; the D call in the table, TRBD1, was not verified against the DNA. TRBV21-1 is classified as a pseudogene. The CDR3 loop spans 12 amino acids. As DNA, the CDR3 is TGTGTCCTTACCGGGACAAGTCTCGAGCAGTTCTTC. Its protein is CVLTGTSLEQFF.

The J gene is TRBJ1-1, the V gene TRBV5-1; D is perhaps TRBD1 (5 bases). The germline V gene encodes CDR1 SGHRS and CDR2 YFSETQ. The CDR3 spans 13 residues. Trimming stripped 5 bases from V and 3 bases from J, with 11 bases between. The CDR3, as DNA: TGCGCCAGCAGATGGGACGCGGACACTGAAGCTTTCTTT. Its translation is CASRWDADTEAFF.

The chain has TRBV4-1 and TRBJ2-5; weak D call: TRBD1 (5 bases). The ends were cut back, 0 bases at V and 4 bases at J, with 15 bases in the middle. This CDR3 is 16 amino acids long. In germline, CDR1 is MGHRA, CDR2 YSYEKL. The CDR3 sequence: CASSQDSGRVPETQYF. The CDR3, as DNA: TGCGCCAGCAGCCAAGATTCCGGCAGGGTCCCAGAGACCCAGTACTTC.

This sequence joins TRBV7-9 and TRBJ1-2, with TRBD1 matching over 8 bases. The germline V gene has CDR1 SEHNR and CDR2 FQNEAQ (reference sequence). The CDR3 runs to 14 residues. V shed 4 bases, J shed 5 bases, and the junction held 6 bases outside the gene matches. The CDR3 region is CASSYRDRMYGYTF. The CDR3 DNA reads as TGTGCCAGCAGCTATCGGGACAGGATGTATGGCTACACCTTC.

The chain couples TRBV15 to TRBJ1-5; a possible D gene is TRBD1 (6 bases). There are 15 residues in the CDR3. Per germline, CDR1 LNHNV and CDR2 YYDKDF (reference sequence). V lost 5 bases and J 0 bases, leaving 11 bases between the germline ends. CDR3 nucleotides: TGTGCCACCAGCTCCCAGGGGTTTAGCAATCAGCCCCAGCATTTT. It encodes CATSSQGFSNQPQHF.

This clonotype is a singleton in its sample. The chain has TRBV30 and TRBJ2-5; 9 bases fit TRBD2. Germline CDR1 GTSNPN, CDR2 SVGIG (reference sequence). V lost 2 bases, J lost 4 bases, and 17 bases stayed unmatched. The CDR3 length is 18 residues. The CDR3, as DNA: TGTGCCTGGAGTCCCCAGAATAGGCCTAGCGGGGTCAGAGAGACCCAGTACTTC. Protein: CAWSPQNRPSGVRETQYF.